Given below is one TCR beta chain in context. Its specificity is unknown. The data originate from a study of Ad26.COV2.S vaccination and SARS-CoV-2 variants. Study background: Ad26.COV2.S was injected intramuscularly once or twice, 56 days apart.

Treatment noted: 15 to 20 received Ad26.COV2.S at low or high dose, single or two shots; 5 received placebo; per-sample allocation not given. Sample collection was performed on day 63 after the first vaccine or placebo injection. An adult donor aged 18-55 years was enrolled in Boston. Expression of Wuhan-strain SARS-CoV-2 spike came from the Ad26 vector that formed the vaccine. There are 17 residues in the CDR3. Germline CDR1 and CDR2: MGHDK and SYGVNS. The junction had 8 bases not matched to a gene; V was cut back by 3 bases and J by 2 bases. Study results and caveats: Substantial breadth was reported for post-vaccination spike-specific CD8+ and CD4+ T cells.

Produced via immunoSEQ multiplex PCR; TCRdb's table is partial and in-frame only. The data show under 300,000 clones, with around 88% seen just once and roughly 3% held by the top ten. This sequence originates from a person between 18 and 59 years old who received the Ad26.COV2.S COVID-19 vaccine or a placebo. The starting material was peripheral blood, obtained in a trial of Ad26.COV2.S vaccine versus placebo. The chain links TRBV25-1 to TRBJ1-4; 8 positions match TRBD1. The CDR3 DNA is TGTGCCAGCAGTGAGAGCCGACAGGGGTGGACTAATGAAAAACTGTTTTTT. This codes for CASSESRQGWTNEKLFF. Full variable domain (missing parts from reference TRBV25-1 and TRBJ1-4): EADIYQTPRYLVIGTGKKITLECSQTMGHDKMYWYQQDPGMELHLIHYSYGVNSTEKGDLSSESTVSRIRTEHFPLTLESARPSHTSQYLCASSESRQGWTNEKLFFGSGTQLSVL.